This is a list of T cell receptor beta chains from one sample in a study of sequential checkpoint blockade in melanoma. Clones were read by immunoSEQ multiplex PCR, and TCRdb kept only the in-frame ones, dropping some. The top ten clones hold more than 15% of a sample with 30,000 or so clones, roughly 84% of them seen once. The source was CD8+ T cells sorted from blood (inferred from file names), collected from a patient given nivolumab and ipilimumab in sequence. Every receptor here comes from a human donor with melanoma. Each CDR3 is given with its conserved first and last residue. The D gene is left open where the match is weak. Rows give clone size only sometimes, using once, few, many, or a class for an expanded clone.

.	TRBV27	.	TRBJ1-6	CASSSTFIQGYRSPLHF	TGTGCCAGCAGTTCCACCTTCATACAGGGTTATCGATCACCCCTCCACTTT
.	TRBV28	.	TRBJ2-7	CASSADRIRLEQYF	TGTGCCAGCAGCGCCGACAGGATCAGGTTGGAGCAGTACTTC
.	TRBV4-3	.	TRBJ2-7	CASSQDLSPVSYEQYF	TGCGCCAGCAGCCAAGATCTTAGTCCCGTCTCCTACGAGCAGTACTTC
TRBD1	TRBV28	.	TRBJ2-2	CASSTGAVGELFF	TGTGCCAGCAGTACAGGGGCCGTCGGGGAGCTGTTTTTT
TRBD2	TRBV5-1	.	TRBJ2-1	CASSYHLAGATYNEQFF	TGCGCCAGCAGCTACCACCTAGCGGGGGCGACCTACAATGAGCAGTTCTTC
TRBD1	TRBV5-1	.	TRBJ2-1	CASSIGQGAVGFSYNEQFF	TGCGCCAGCAGTATCGGACAGGGGGCTGTGGGTTTCTCCTACAATGAGCAGTTCTTC
TRBD1	TRBV6-5	.	TRBJ1-4	CASSGQGEDEKLFF	TGTGCCAGCAGTGGACAGGGCGAAGATGAAAAACTGTTTTTT
.	TRBV23-1	.	TRBJ2-5	CASSQELANPVVKYF	TGCGCCAGCAGCCAGGAACTAGCTAATCCGGTCGTGAAGTACTTC
.	TRBV19	once	TRBJ1-1	CASSIVPGGTEAFF	TGTGCCAGTAGTATAGTTCCGGGCGGGACTGAAGCTTTCTTT
.	TRBV9	.	TRBJ2-7	CASSEGIGYEQYF	TGTGCCAGCAGCGAGGGGATAGGCTACGAGCAGTACTTC
.	TRBV29-1	once	TRBJ2-1	CSVRFREQFF	TGCAGCGTCCGTTTCAGGGAGCAGTTCTTC
.	TRBV5-6	.	TRBJ2-7	CASSLGLALHEQYF	TGTGCCAGCAGCTTGGGGCTGGCTCTCCACGAGCAGTACTTC
TRBD1	TRBV7-2	.	TRBJ1-5	CASSQIGDRWQPQHF	TGTGCCAGCAGCCAAATCGGGGACAGGTGGCAGCCCCAGCATTTT
TRBD1	TRBV4-1	.	TRBJ2-7	CASSPLDRSTYEQYF	TGCGCCAGCAGCCCGTTGGACAGGTCGACCTACGAGCAGTACTTC
TRBD2	TRBV7-2	.	TRBJ2-3	CASSLALASGTDTQYF	TGTGCCAGCAGCTTAGCGCTGGCTAGCGGTACAGATACGCAGTATTTT
.	TRBV5-4	.	TRBJ2-7	CASGLQGSSYEQYF	TGTGCCAGCGGACTACAGGGGAGCTCCTACGAGCAGTACTTC
TRBD1	TRBV28	.	TRBJ1-3	CASSFDRDSGNTIYF	TGTGCCAGCAGTTTTGACAGGGACTCTGGAAACACCATATATTTT
TRBD1	TRBV27	.	TRBJ2-7	CASSSTGAGYEQYF	TGTGCCAGCAGTTCGACAGGGGCGGGCTACGAGCAGTACTTC
TRBD1	TRBV11-3	few	TRBJ1-1	CASSFTGVAEAFF	TGTGCCAGCAGCTTTACAGGGGTAGCTGAAGCTTTCTTT
TRBD1	TRBV7-9	.	TRBJ1-1	CASSYTGGMTEAFF	TGTGCCAGCAGCTATACAGGGGGTATGACTGAAGCTTTCTTT
.	TRBV7-9	.	TRBJ1-1	CASSLARGNTEAFF	TGTGCCAGCAGCTTAGCGCGAGGGAACACTGAAGCTTTCTTT
.	TRBV29-1	.	TRBJ2-7	CSVRGGQTYEQYF	TGCAGCGTTCGAGGCGGCCAAACCTACGAGCAGTACTTC
TRBD1	TRBV27	.	TRBJ2-7	CASRLSRDRSSYEQYF	TGTGCCAGCAGACTCAGCCGGGACAGGAGCTCCTACGAGCAGTACTTC
.	TRBV13	.	TRBJ1-1	CASRPGGTEAFF	TGTGCCAGCAGGCCCGGGGGGACTGAAGCTTTCTTT
.	TRBV4-1	.	TRBJ1-3	CASSQEGGWGGLRGNTIYF	TGCGCCAGCAGCCAAGAGGGGGGATGGGGGGGACTGAGGGGAAACACCATATATTTT
.	TRBV28	.	TRBJ1-5	CASRQQGTLHQPQHF	TGTGCCAGCAGGCAACAGGGTACCTTGCATCAGCCCCAGCATTTT
.	TRBV7-2	.	TRBJ2-7	CASSPVVLLSGQYF	TGTGCCAGCAGCCCCGTCGTGCTTCTAAGTGGGCAGTACTTC
TRBD2	TRBV2	.	TRBJ2-5	CASRTKLAGVRETQYF	TGTGCCAGCAGGACAAAACTAGCGGGAGTCCGAGAGACCCAGTACTTC
.	TRBV5-4	once	TRBJ1-1	CASTGSGGEAFF	TGTGCCAGCACGGGGTCGGGGGGTGAAGCTTTCTTT